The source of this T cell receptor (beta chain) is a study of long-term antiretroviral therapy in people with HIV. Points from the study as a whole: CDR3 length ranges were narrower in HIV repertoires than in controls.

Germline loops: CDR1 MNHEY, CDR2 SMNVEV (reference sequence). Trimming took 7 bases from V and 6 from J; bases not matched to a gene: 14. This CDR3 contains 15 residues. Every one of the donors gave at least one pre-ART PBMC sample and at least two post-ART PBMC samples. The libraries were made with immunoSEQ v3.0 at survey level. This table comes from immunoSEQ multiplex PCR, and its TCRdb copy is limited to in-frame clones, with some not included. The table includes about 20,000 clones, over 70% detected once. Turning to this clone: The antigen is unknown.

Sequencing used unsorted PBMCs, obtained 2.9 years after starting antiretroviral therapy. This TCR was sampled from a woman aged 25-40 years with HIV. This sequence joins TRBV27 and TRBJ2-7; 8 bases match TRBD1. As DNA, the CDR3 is TGTGCCAGCACAGCAGGTACCTACAGGGGGACCGAGCAGTACTTC. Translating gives CASTAGTYRGTEQYF.